One sample yielded the 10 T cell receptor beta chains listed below, sequenced in a study of shared clonotypes between healthy human individuals. The protocol was immunoSEQ multiplex PCR, while the TCRdb copy is restricted to in-frame clones and leaves out a portion. Among about half a million clones listed, 79% were seen once. The material sequenced was PBMCs. These receptors were taken from a woman between 40 and 50 years old in good health. Some clones in this sample may be carry-over from other donors' samples.

The chain links TRBV5-1 to TRBJ2-2; no clear D gene. The CDR3 contains 16 residues. V lost 0 bases and J 1 base, leaving 10 bases between the germline ends. The germline gives CDR1 SGHRS, CDR2 YFSETQ. The CDR3: CASSLGAGRNTGELFF. The CDR3 nucleotides are TGCGCCAGCAGCTTGGGGGCAGGTCGGAACACCGGGGAGCTGTTTTTT.

CDR3 bases: TGTGCCAGCAGTGTGAGGATATTCTACGAGCAGTACTTC. This sequence encodes CASSVRIFYEQYF. The genes are TRBV6-1 and TRBJ2-7; no clear D gene. The ends were cut back, 4 bases at V and 3 bases at J, with 10 bases in the middle. The germline V gene has CDR1 MNHNS and CDR2 SASEGT. This CDR3 region has 13 residues.

Of note for this clone: A read error may produce the germline difference seen at one junction end. The same CDR3 also results from other DNA sequences found in this sample. The J gene is TRBJ1-5, the V gene TRBV2, with a possible D match to TRBD1 (6 bases). The DNA matches TRBJ2-3 better at its end, which makes the J call doubtful. Germline V gene sequence: CDR1 SNHLY, CDR2 FYNNEI. CDR3 length equals 15 residues. The chain's CDR3 is CASSEGGFSNQPQYF. The CDR3 nucleotides are TGTGCCAGCAGCGAAGGGGGATTTAGCAATCAGCCCCAGTATTTT.

This clone appeared a single time. V gene TRBV2 combines with J gene TRBJ1-2; D is perhaps TRBD1 (5 bases). The ends were cut back, 3 bases at V and 8 bases at J, with 19 bases in the middle. This CDR3 has 15 residues. Looked up from germline, CDR1 is SNHLY and CDR2 is FYNNEI. For the CDR3, the DNA is TGTGCCAGCAGTGAGGGTGGGAGGGGCCCTATCGGCTACACCTTC. Residues: CASSEGGRGPIGYTF.

This clone was picked up one time. V gene TRBV15 combines with J gene TRBJ2-5; D uncertain. With 5 bases removed from V and 0 bases from J, the gap between germline ends came to 13 bases. Germline lookup yields CDR1 LNHNV and CDR2 YYDKDF (reference sequence). The CDR3 covers 15 residues. In DNA form, the CDR3 reads TGTGCCACCAGCCCCGACGCAGGTCACCAAGAGACCCAGTACTTC. The encoded protein is CATSPDAGHQETQYF.

This clone appeared a single time. The rearrangement uses TRBV28 and TRBJ2-7; 12 bases are shared with TRBD2. Looked up from germline, CDR1 is MDHEN and CDR2 is SYDVKM. This CDR3 has 15 residues. The V and J ends lost 6 bases and 5 bases, in that order; junction bases with no gene match: 8. The CDR3 loop is CASSPSGRASNEQYF. In DNA form, the CDR3 reads TGTGCCAGCAGCCCTAGCGGGAGGGCCTCAAACGAGCAGTACTTC.

The genes are TRBV7-2 and TRBJ2-5, with a possible D match to TRBD2 (6 bases). The better agreement between TRBJ2-7 and the DNA end casts doubt on the J call. The CDR3 is 14 residues long. The V gene's germline CDR1 is SGHTA and CDR2 FQGNSA. CDR3 DNA: TGTGCCAGCAGCTTAGCGGGGGGTTCCTACGAGCAGTACTTC. Translation gives CASSLAGGSYEQYF.

This chain connects TRBV19 to TRBJ2-7, with 10 nucleotides matching TRBD1. CDR1 is LNHDA, CDR2 SQIVND, per germline (reference sequence). V trimming: 6 bases; J trimming: 3 bases; junction bases outside the gene matches: 5. This CDR3 has 14 residues. The CDR3 DNA reads TGTGCCAGTAGCGACAGGGGGCGGAACTACGAGCAGTACTTC. Translation: CASSDRGRNYEQYF.

This chain uses TRBV6-5 with TRBJ1-2; TRBD1 is a possible D gene (6 bases). V was pared by 4 bases and J by 5 bases, with 17 bases between. Germline lookup yields CDR1 MNHEY and CDR2 SVGAGI. The length of the CDR3 is 15 residues. The CDR3 here is CASSLAGEKPYGYTF. CDR3 in DNA: TGTGCCAGCAGTTTGGCAGGGGAAAAACCTTATGGCTACACCTTC.

V gene TRBV29-1 combines with J gene TRBJ2-5; 10 bases are shared with TRBD2. The V gene end was trimmed by 4 bases and the J gene end by 1 base; junction bases not matched to a gene: 15. The CDR3 totals 18 residues. Germline V CDR1 and CDR2: SQVTM, ANQGSEA. In DNA form, the CDR3 reads TGCAGCGTTGTCTTCCTAGCGGGAGTTCGTGGGGCCCAAGAGACCCAGTACTTC. This encodes CSVVFLAGVRGAQETQYF.